This note documents a single T cell receptor (beta chain) sequence. The target antigen is unknown. This sample was included in a study of early T cells in non-severe SARS-CoV-2 infection. Study outcomes and limitations: Lookups in VDJdb leaned toward anti-spike CD8 responses and missed private and CD4 specificities.

CDR1 is SGHVS and CDR2 is FNYEAQ in the germline V gene. This CDR3 has 14 amino acids. V lost 1 base and J 4 bases, leaving 9 bases between the germline ends. Each cDNA molecule carried a unique molecular identifier. TCRdb reprocessed the 5' RACE reads with MiXCR, giving one entry per CDR3 protein. The repertoire includes some 100,000 distinct CDR3 sequences, over 12% of them detected once, and about 0.59% sits in the top ten. The sequencing input was whole blood. This receptor was obtained from an adult who was a healthcare worker with PCR-confirmed SARS-CoV-2 infection or an uninfected control (not recorded which). V gene TRBV7-6 combines with J gene TRBJ2-3, with D perhaps TRBD1 (6 bases). CDR3 sequence: CASSLGGRADTQYF. CDR3 coding DNA: TGTGCCAGCAGCTTAGGGGGGCGCGCAGATACGCAGTATTTT.